These 13 T cell receptor beta chains came from one sample sequenced in a study of shared clonotypes between healthy human individuals. Produced via immunoSEQ multiplex PCR; TCRdb's table is partial and in-frame only. The table lists approximately 1,500,000 clones, 98% of them singletons. Sequenced sample: naive CD4+ T cells sorted from blood. The subset denotes: CD45RA+ positively selected. These receptors were taken from a man in his thirties or forties in good health.

As for this clone: Other DNA sequences in this sample translate to the same CDR3. The chain carries TRBV5-1 and TRBJ1-1; D is undetermined. The germline CDR1 and CDR2 sequences are SGHRS and YFSETQ. The CDR3 loop spans 13 amino acids. Deletions cut 0 bases from V and 5 bases from J, with 8 bases between. The CDR3 DNA reads as TGCGCCAGCAGCTTGGGAGGGTTTACTGAAGCTTTCTTT. Encoded protein: CASSLGGFTEAFF.

The table lists this clone with a count of one. V is TRBV5-6 and J is TRBJ1-5; TRBD1 matches at 7 bases. The CDR3 extends over 14 amino acids. V shed 4 bases and J 5 bases; nucleotides not matched to a gene: 6. Germline CDR1 and CDR2: SGHDT and YYEEEE. DNA for the CDR3: TGTGCCAGCAGCAAGAGACAGGGAGATCAGCCCCAGCATTTT. The encoded protein is CASSKRQGDQPQHF.

This chain uses TRBV11-2 with TRBJ1-5, with D maybe TRBD1 (5 bases). The V gene lost 1 base and the J gene lost 4 bases, with 14 bases spanning the gap. The CDR3 runs to 16 residues. Germline values: CDR1 SGHAT, CDR2 FQNNGV. CDR3 loop: CASSLGGGEANQPQHF. The CDR3 nucleotides are TGTGCCAGCAGCTTAGGTGGGGGGGAGGCGAATCAGCCCCAGCATTTT.

CDR3 amino acids: CASSLGTENEAFF. CDR3 DNA: TGTGCCAGCAGCTTAGGGACGGAGAATGAAGCTTTCTTT. The chain joins TRBV11-1 to TRBJ1-1; D is unresolved. V shed 1 base and J shed 7 bases, with 10 bases lying between them. Germline CDR1 is SGHAT and CDR2 is FQDESV (reference sequence). CDR3 length: 13 amino acids.

As concerns this clone: The sample carries other DNA sequences with the same CDR3. The chain uses TRBV19 and TRBJ2-7; D perhaps matches TRBD2 (6 bases). The CDR3 runs to 14 residues. From germline, CDR1 is LNHDA and CDR2 SQIVND (reference sequence). Trimming took 1 base from V and 2 from J, leaving 9 bases between them. The CDR3 region is CASSIVGGTYEQYF. CDR3 sequence (DNA): TGTGCCAGTAGTATAGTCGGGGGTACCTACGAGCAGTACTTC.

The chain employs TRBV5-5 and TRBJ2-1; 7 bases line up with TRBD1. Trimming removed 1 base from V and 0 bases from J; junction bases left unmatched: 16. This CDR3 region has 20 residues. Germline V lookup: CDR1 SGHKS, CDR2 YYEKEE (reference sequence). CDR3 amino acids: CASSLSGTVYSPSSYNEQFF. For the CDR3, the DNA is TGTGCCAGCAGCTTGTCCGGGACAGTTTACTCGCCGAGCTCCTACAATGAGCAGTTCTTC.

V gene TRBV28 combines with J gene TRBJ1-5, with D tentatively TRBD1 (6 bases). This CDR3 region has 15 residues. V was pared by 3 bases and J by 4 bases, with 13 bases between. Germline CDR1 and CDR2: MDHEN and SYDVKM. The CDR3 DNA reads as TGTGCCAGCAGTTTCCTAGGACAGCCAAATCAGCCCCAGCATTTT. The encoded protein is CASSFLGQPNQPQHF. The full variable domain, completed using reference TRBV28 and TRBJ1-5, is DVKVTQSSRYLVKRTGEKVFLECVQDMDHENMFWYRQDPGLGLRLIYFSYDVKMKEKGDIPEGYSVSREKKERFSLILESASTNQTSMYLCASSFLGQPNQPQHFGDGTRLSIL.

This chain links TRBV30 with TRBJ2-3; no reliable D call. Germline assignment: CDR1 GTSNPN and CDR2 SVGIG (reference sequence). Trimming removed 1 base from V and 6 bases from J, with 14 bases in between. This CDR3 has 14 amino acids. CDR3 loop: CAWSAYFRVDTQYF. The CDR3 nucleotides are TGTGCCTGGAGTGCTTATTTTAGAGTGGATACGCAGTATTTT.

The V and J genes are TRBV19 and TRBJ2-5; no firm D call. Trimming took 3 bases from V and 5 from J, leaving 10 bases between them. The CDR3 covers 13 residues. Germline CDR1 reads LNHDA; CDR2 reads SQIVND (reference sequence). CDR3 nucleotide sequence: TGTGCCAGTAGTATTGCCTTGGTGGAGACCCAGTACTTC. Residues: CASSIALVETQYF.

The chain recombines TRBV7-2 with TRBJ2-7, with 7 bases lining up with TRBD1. This CDR3 has 16 residues. Trimming at V came to 5 bases and at J to 0 bases, leaving 10 bases not matched to a gene. Germline CDR1 and CDR2: SGHTA and FQGNSA. The CDR3 here is CASSLSPGQSSYEQYF. The DNA for the CDR3 is TGTGCCAGCAGCCTATCTCCGGGACAGAGCTCCTACGAGCAGTACTTC. The complete variable domain, with remaining parts taken from reference TRBV7-2 and TRBJ2-7, reads GAGVSQSPSNKVTEKGKDVELRCDPISGHTALYWYRQSLGQGLEFLIYFQGNSAPDKSGLPSDRFSAERTGGSVSTLTIQRTQQEDSAVYLCASSLSPGQSSYEQYFGPGTRLTVT.

The chain has TRBV5-4 and TRBJ2-3; D is possibly TRBD2 (7 bases). The V gene's germline CDR1 is SGHNT and CDR2 YYREEE (reference sequence). The CDR3 runs 16 residues. With 6 bases removed from V and 8 bases from J, the gap between germline ends came to 25 bases. Written as DNA, the CDR3 is TGTGCCAGCACCTCCACTCGGGCTAGCGGAGGGGGTACGCAGTATTTT. Its translation: CASTSTRASGGGTQYF.

This clone has a single count. The chain joins TRBV6-5 to TRBJ2-7; TRBD1 matches at 8 bases. CDR3 length: 16 amino acids. Germline values: CDR1 MNHEY, CDR2 SVGAGI. With 0 bases clipped from V and 1 base from J, the junction kept 5 bases outside the gene matches. The CDR3 nucleotides read TGTGCCAGCAGTTACTCGGGGGACAGGAGATCCTACGAGCAGTACTTC. This translates into CASSYSGDRRSYEQYF.

This sequence joins TRBV28 and TRBJ1-1; perhaps TRBD1 as D (6 bases). Trimming left V 6 bases short and J 0 bases short, with 11 bases between. Germline loops: CDR1 MDHEN, CDR2 SYDVKM. This CDR3 has 14 amino acids. In DNA form, the CDR3 reads TGTGCCAGCAGGAACAGGGTTATGAACACTGAAGCTTTCTTT. Its translation is CASRNRVMNTEAFF.